This TCR beta chain was captured in a study of shared clonotypes between healthy human individuals (TCRdb year 2020). Some background on the complete study: The cohort comprised a couple of women and a few men aged 18 to 49 years. Per donor, three plates each were used for CD4 naive and CD4 memory, two for CD8 naive, and one for CD8 memory. The study deeply sequenced blood TCR repertoires of about 5 healthy adults to estimate repertoire size and the extent of clonotype sharing between individuals. Libraries were prepared and TCR repertoires were sequenced by different laboratories using diverse techniques, in order to increase sequencing depth and limit assay-specific biases. Each donor's leukapheresis produced roughly between roughly 0.85 and 9.5 billion PBMCs.

Healthy HIV-negative adults with no recently reported acute infections or vaccinations were included as donors. Every donor was a Caucasian adult living in Nashville, Tennessee, USA. CD4+ T cells were enriched by magnetic negative selection, after which naive cells were positively selected on CD45RA and the negative fraction was taken as the memory subset. After blood collection by leukapheresis, PBMCs were isolated using Ficoll-Histopaque density gradient centrifugation and then cryopreserved in the vapor phase of liquid nitrogen. Analytical flow cytometry was used to check the purity and quantity of each magnetically sorted T cell population. From each sorted fraction, genomic DNA was isolated and quantified by UV absorbance on a Nanodrop 2000c. As for this clone: The clone's antigen remains unknown. The input lacks base qualities; no much larger clone sits a single base away.

Using the deep immunoSEQ assay, TCR CDR3 regions were amplified from genomic DNA by multiplex PCR. Genomic DNA extracted from each cell subset was distributed evenly over all wells of several immunoSEQ 96-well plates, and each plate served as one replicate. Each replicate PCR for sorted subsets received about 200 ng genomic DNA, equal to about 30,000 T cell genomes. The purified libraries were quantified using a Qubit 3.0 fluorometer, sized with a Bioanalyzer 2100, and then quantified again using the KAPA Library Quantification kit. Every immunoSEQ 96-well plate was sequenced on a dedicated single-read 150-cycle Illumina NextSeq 550 flow cell. Under the source paper's analysis protocol: Because only junctional sequences without quality scores were contained in the immunoSEQ output, filtering matching that applied to full-length reads could not be performed. Sequences were annotated with PyIR, a Python wrapper for IgBLAST v1.9, and V/J genes and CDR3 were assigned using IMGT germline references. Any read was removed if the V/J assignment was weak (E-value above 1e-6), the CDR3 was missing, or the read contained stop codons, out-of-frame junctions, or ambiguous translated residues. V3J clonotypes were defined by identical inferred V gene, J gene, and CDR3 amino acid sequence. Percentage overlap between repertoires was computed as shared unique clonotypes divided by the size of the smaller repertoire. RTK rarefaction, the Chao1 estimator, and Recon v2.1 estimates of unobserved clonotypes were used to assess repertoire richness. OLGA was used to compute generation probabilities for all TCRbeta clonotypes that the gDNA method yielded from four donors. Imported from immuneACCESS, the table was reduced by TCRdb to in-frame sequences with V and J called. These copies leave out some clones; in studies compared against another copy, an unresolved V gene accounts for under half, and the cause of the remainder is not known. V and J calls plus clone size are reproduced from that table; the DNA served to infer D and trimming. For this sample there are about 2.3 million clones; over 90% appear just once. The ten largest make up 0.39% of the sample.

Including cysteine and phenylalanine, the CDR3 has 11 amino acids. The CDR3 DNA has 33 bases and is translated from base 1. The CDR1 and CDR2 encoded by the germline V gene (reference sequence) are GTSNPN and SVGIG. Relative to germline, V is missing 7 bases and J is missing 8 bases, with 3 bases of the junction outside any gene match. The study at large found these results: Roughly 5.2% of naive CD4, roughly 3.6% of naive CD8, roughly 2.4% of memory CD4, and about 0.4% of memory CD8 clonotypes were shared across a handful of donors. Naive subsets generally had larger estimated clonotype richness than memory subsets. Rarefaction of sorted-subset datasets indicated incomplete sequencing despite the large sequencing depth. Pairwise subsampling indicated that sequencing depth was expected to affect the degree of clonotype sharing among donors. Only blood was sampled, and tissue TCR repertoires likely differ from those in blood. Because the study included a small number of donors, the genetic and exposure-history diversity represented was limited. Higher generation probabilities were observed for clonotypes shared by all four sorted-subset donors than for non-shared clonotypes.

Recombination linked TRBV30 to TRBJ2-1; 9 nucleotides in the junction match TRBD2. This TCR came from a young man in good health. Some clones in this sample may be carry-over from other donors' samples. Sequenced: naive CD4+ T cells from PBMCs. Read against the paper, the sample's cell subset or site label means: CD45RA+ positively selected. The sequenced DNA is TGTGCCTTTGGACTAGCGTATGAGCAGTTCTTC. Translated, this is CAFGLAYEQFF.